Shown below are 26 T cell receptor beta chains from a single sample sequenced in a study of T cells expressing NK-cell markers. TCRdb reprocessed the 5' RACE reads and reports one entry per CDR3 protein, with no DNA. This table lists 400,000 to 550,000 distinct CDR3 sequences. The sequencing sample was made of blood T cells: a sorted CD56 or NKG2C T cell subset, CD4+ or CD8+ T cells, or bulk PBMC T cells (not recorded which). These receptors originate from a woman aged 18 to 75 in good health.

The genes are TRBV7-2 and TRBJ1-5; without DNA, the TCRdb call of TRBD1 cannot be checked. This CDR3 has 14 residues. CDR1 and CDR2 from the germline V gene are SGHTA and FQGNSA. The CDR3 reads CASSVDSDNQPQHF. Combining the CDR3 with reference TRBV7-2 and TRBJ1-5 gives the whole variable domain GAGVSQSPSNKVTEKGKDVELRCDPISGHTALYWYRQSLGQGLEFLIYFQGNSAPDKSGLPSDRFSAERTGGSVSTLTIQRTQQEDSAVYLCASSVDSDNQPQHFGDGTRLSIL.

The rearrangement joins TRBV4-1 to TRBJ2-2; TCRdb picks TRBD1, but there is no DNA to check that call. Germline V gives CDR1 MGHRA, CDR2 YSYEKL. CDR3 length: 15 amino acids. Here the CDR3 reads CASSQQQGNTGELFF.

V is TRBV28 and J is TRBJ2-1; there is no DNA to check the TCRdb D call of TRBD2. The germline gives CDR1 MDHEN, CDR2 SYDVKM. The CDR3 is 13 residues long. CDR3 protein: CASRFGAGGLPFF.

V and J are TRBV12-3 or TRBV12-4 and TRBJ1-2; TCRdb calls TRBD1, which cannot be checked without DNA. This CDR3 is built from 15 residues. The CDR3 loop is CASRLTKKQGYGYTF.

V and J are TRBV3-1 and TRBJ1-2; the TCRdb D gene call, TRBD1, has no DNA to confirm it. CDR3 length equals 17 residues. Germline CDR1 LGHDT, CDR2 YNNKEL (reference sequence). This chain's CDR3 is CASSQVITGQGVSGYTF.

The chain uses TRBV5-1 and TRBJ2-1. The CDR3 is 16 amino acids. In germline, CDR1 is SGHRS, CDR2 YFSETQ. The CDR3 loop is CASSLSGSSSYNEQFF. Filled out from reference TRBV5-1 and TRBJ2-1, the complete variable domain reads KAGVTQTPRYLIKTRGQQVTLSCSPISGHRSVSWYQQTPGQGLQFLFEYFSETQRNKGNFPGRFSGRQFSNSRSEMNVSTLELGDSALYLCASSLSGSSSYNEQFFGPGTRLTVL.

The chain joins TRBV7-2 to TRBJ2-2; TCRdb gives TRBD1 as the D gene, but with no DNA this cannot be confirmed. Germline CDR1 SGHTA, CDR2 FQGNSA. The CDR3 sequence is 17 residues long. The CDR3 protein is CASSSPGQGELTGELFF.

This chain links TRBV5-4 with TRBJ1-1; the TCRdb D gene call, TRBD1, has no DNA to confirm it. The V gene's germline CDR1 is SGHNT and CDR2 YYREEE (reference sequence). The CDR3 is 13 residues long. CDR3 amino acids: CASAFGTKAEAFF.

This chain links TRBV5-1 with TRBJ2-1; lacking DNA, the TRBD2 call made by TCRdb goes unchecked. The CDR3 totals 17 residues. CDR1 SGHRS and CDR2 YFSETQ come from the germline V gene. The chain's CDR3 is CASSLVASGGAYNEQFF.

The rearrangement links TRBV11-2 to TRBJ2-7; no DNA is available, so the TRBD1 call from TCRdb remains unchecked. The CDR3 runs to 14 residues. The germline gives CDR1 SGHAT, CDR2 FQNNGV. This chain's CDR3 is CASSLVWTAHEQYF.

The chain recombines TRBV7-8 with TRBJ1-6; TCRdb reports TRBD1, a call that lacks DNA to check it against. CDR3 length: 16 residues. Germline values: CDR1 SGHVS, CDR2 FQNEAQ. The chain's CDR3 is CASSLADGTGYSPLHF.

The chain carries TRBV5-1 and TRBJ2-3; TCRdb proposes TRBD2, but this gene call is untestable without DNA. The CDR3 runs to 14 residues. Germline CDR1 reads SGHRS; CDR2 reads YFSETQ. The CDR3 sequence: CASSYGQGADTQYF.

The rearrangement joins TRBV6-2 or TRBV6-3 to TRBJ2-4; TCRdb's D gene call, TRBD1, goes unchecked for lack of DNA. CDR3 length: 14 amino acids. Germline loops: CDR1 MNHEY, CDR2 SVGEGT. This chain's CDR3 is CASSRDSEENIQYF.

The chain employs TRBV2 and TRBJ2-3; the D call of TRBD1 rests on TCRdb alone, since no DNA is present to check it. The CDR3 is 15 amino acids. The germline V gene encodes CDR1 SNHLY and CDR2 FYNNEI. The CDR3 loop is CANGEDVARTDTQYF.

The rearrangement uses TRBV20-1 and TRBJ2-7. CDR3 length equals 13 residues. Germline loops: CDR1 DFQATT, CDR2 SNEGSKA (reference sequence). This CDR3 is CSASYGVAYEQYF.

This chain uses TRBV11-2 with TRBJ2-5; TCRdb indicates TRBD2, and absent DNA this call remains unverified. Germline CDR1 and CDR2: SGHAT and FQNNGV. This CDR3 has 18 amino acids. CDR3 loop: CASSLVSAGGPSTETQYF.

V usage is TRBV5-1 and J usage is TRBJ2-5; TCRdb reports TRBD1, a call that lacks DNA to check it against. Per the germline V gene, CDR1 is SGHRS and CDR2 is YFSETQ. This CDR3 spans 14 amino acids. The CDR3 protein is CASSPDPRRETQYF.

The J gene is TRBJ1-5, the V gene TRBV20-1. Germline-derived CDR1 and CDR2 are DFQATT and SNEGSKA (reference sequence). The CDR3 has 11 amino acids. CDR3 residues: CSARDGVPQHF.

The chain couples TRBV6-6 to TRBJ2-3. This CDR3 is built from 12 residues. Germline V gives CDR1 MNHNY, CDR2 SVGAGI (reference sequence). The CDR3 region is CASTTEGDTQYF.

The CDR3 is CSVRLAVETQYF. V gene TRBV29-1 combines with J gene TRBJ2-5; TCRdb proposes TRBD2, but this gene call is untestable without DNA. Per germline, CDR1 SQVTM and CDR2 ANQGSEA. CDR3 length: 12 residues.

The chain has TRBV4-3 and TRBJ2-2; TCRdb gives TRBD2 as the D gene, but with no DNA this cannot be confirmed. Germline V lookup: CDR1 LGHNA, CDR2 YSLEER. The CDR3 consists of 15 residues. The CDR3 sequence: CASSQATSGTGELFF.

This sequence joins TRBV7-9 and TRBJ2-1; there is no DNA to check the TCRdb D call of TRBD1. The V gene's germline CDR1 is SEHNR and CDR2 FQNEAQ (reference sequence). The CDR3 covers 15 residues. CDR3 loop: CASSLGGAVDNEQFF. The full variable domain, its missing parts supplied by reference TRBV7-9 and TRBJ2-1, is DTGVSQNPRHKITKRGQNVTFRCDPISEHNRLYWYRQTLGQGPEFLTYFQNEAQLEKSRLLSDRFSAERPKGSFSTLEIQRTEQGDSAMYLCASSLGGAVDNEQFFGPGTRLTVL.

The V call is TRBV3-1, the J call TRBJ2-2; TCRdb picks TRBD1, but there is no DNA to check that call. Germline V gene lookup returns CDR1 LGHDT and CDR2 YNNKEL (reference sequence). The CDR3 has 15 residues. The CDR3 is CASVHGTGIPGELFF. Variable domain in full (rest from reference TRBV3-1 and TRBJ2-2): DTAVSQTPKYLVTQMGNDKSIKCEQNLGHDTMYWYKQDSKKFLKIMFSYNNKELIINETVPNRFSPKSPDKAHLNLHINSLELGDSAVYFCASVHGTGIPGELFFGEGSRLTVL.

CDR3 amino acids: CASSERGGGNQPQHF. The genes are TRBV6-4 and TRBJ1-5. CDR3 length: 15 amino acids. CDR1 is MRHNA, CDR2 SNTAGT, per germline.

The chain combines TRBV20-1 with TRBJ2-7; TCRdb's D call of TRBD1 is untestable without DNA. Germline loops: CDR1 DFQATT, CDR2 SNEGSKA (reference sequence). The CDR3 is 15 residues long. CDR3 loop: CSARDHPGKGNEQYF.

The chain links TRBV5-1 to TRBJ1-6. CDR1 and CDR2 (germline): SGHRS, YFSETQ. This CDR3 region has 16 residues. The CDR3 region is CASSLGQGGNNSPLHF.